A single T cell receptor (beta chain) is shown here with its context. This clone was seen once. The specificity of this receptor is unknown. Base qualities are not provided; no much larger clone lies one nucleotide away. Library preparation employed the immunoSEQ multiplex PCR assay. For most patients, genomic DNA was isolated with the Qiagen DNeasy Blood and Tissue Kit and sent frozen to Adaptive Biotechnologies for TCR sequencing. For most patients, genomic DNA was subjected to high-throughput TCR-beta CDR3 sequencing by Adaptive Biotechnologies. As for the authors' bioinformatics: TCR sequencing data for 15 to 20 patients were retrieved from Adaptive's ImmunoSEQ software; a few other patients were processed with MiXCR and VDJtools. CD4 versus CD8 sorting errors were corrected by removing sequences found in both subsets at a frequency ratio below 5:1. CDR3 nucleotide sequences shared by donor and recipient were removed because the origin of these sequences could not be assigned. Alloreactive clones required at least 2-fold expansion over unstimulated cells and minimum CFSE-low frequency of 0.002% (template counts) or 0.001% (read counts). Clones were considered mappable if detected in sequenced pre-transplant spleen, lymph node, or MLR CFSE-low populations of the donor or recipient. The cumulative frequency of alloreactive clones was calculated as a percentage of all sequences, weighted by copy number. TCRdb limited this immuneACCESS table to in-frame rearrangements with V and J called. A share of clones is missing; checked studies link under half to unresolved V genes, and the rest is unexplained. Clone size and the V and J calls come from that table; the DNA yielded D and trimming. Counted in this sample were about 82,000 clones; 90% to 95% of them appeared once. The ten largest make up over 0.08% of the sample.

This sample was taken from a study of graft-versus-host responses after intestinal transplantation (dated by TCRdb to the early 2020s). For context, the study as a whole: The transplants that recipients got were multivisceral, liver-intestinal, or isolated intestinal. Every recipient was given anti-thymocyte globulin induction, followed by about three years of maintenance tacrolimus and steroids. After intestinal transplantation, graft-versus-host and host-versus-graft alloreactive T cell clones in the graft, circulation and bone marrow were tracked using bulk TCR-beta CDR3 sequencing. To identify alloreactive clones, pre-transplant mixed lymphocyte reaction products were sequenced and then compared with unstimulated pre-transplant donor and recipient T cells. The cohort enrolled some 23 intestinal transplant recipients including one retransplant, and a few patients lacking pretransplant specimens were excluded. A peak of at least 4% donor T cells among recipient peripheral blood mononuclear cells was the definition used for donor T cell macrochimerism. Instead of going to the commercial service, samples from a few later patients were sequenced in-house on an Illumina MiSeq and processed with MiXCR. The study at large found these results: Early after transplant, peak levels of circulating GvH clones were found to be associated with declines in HvG clones. GvH clones turned up in recipient bone marrow, with some appearing earlier in ileal mucosa or blood, a pattern consistent with an intestinal mucosal origin. Patients with donor T cell macrochimerism had high GvH to HvG T cell clonal ratios in their allografts. The relatively low number and heterogeneity of intestinal transplant patients limited the conclusions.

The time point label for this specimen denotes: cells obtained before transplantation from donor or recipient. CD3+CD4+ and CD3+CD8+ populations were FACS-sorted from unstimulated pre-transplant donor and recipient cells taken from spleen or lymph nodes. The germline V gene sets CDR1 to SGDLS and CDR2 to YYNGEE. V was cut back by 10 bases and J by 8 bases, leaving a gap of 15 bases between them. The CDR3, cysteine through phenylalanine, is 12 amino acids long. The DNA shown is the 36-base CDR3, in frame from base 1. The V and J genes are TRBV9 and TRBJ1-4, with the D gene uncertain. This clonotype was obtained from a human donor who received an intestinal transplant. This specimen was unstimulated CD4+ T cells sorted from spleen or lymph node cells, taken before intestinal transplant. The DNA sequence is TGTGCCGCCCCCGAGGTTTGGGAAAAACTGTTTTTT. Its translation reads: CAAPEVWEKLFF.